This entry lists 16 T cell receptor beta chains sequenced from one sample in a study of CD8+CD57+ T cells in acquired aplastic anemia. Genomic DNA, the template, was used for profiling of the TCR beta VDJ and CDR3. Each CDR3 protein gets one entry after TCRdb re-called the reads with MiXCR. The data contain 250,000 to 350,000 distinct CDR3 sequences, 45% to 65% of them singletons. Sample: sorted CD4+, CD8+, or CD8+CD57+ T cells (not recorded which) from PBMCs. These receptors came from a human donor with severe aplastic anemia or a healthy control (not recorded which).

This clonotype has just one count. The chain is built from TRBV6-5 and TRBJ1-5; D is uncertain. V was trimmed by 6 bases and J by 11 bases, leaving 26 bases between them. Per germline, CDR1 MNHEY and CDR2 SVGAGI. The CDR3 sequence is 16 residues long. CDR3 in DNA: TGTGCCAGCAGCTCCCTGACTAGCGGGGATTGGGAGACCCAGCATTTT. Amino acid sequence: CASSSLTSGDWETQHF.

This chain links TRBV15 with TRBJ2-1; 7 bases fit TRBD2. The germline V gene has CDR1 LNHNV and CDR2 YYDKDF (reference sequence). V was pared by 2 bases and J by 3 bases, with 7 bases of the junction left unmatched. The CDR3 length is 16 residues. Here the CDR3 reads CATSRSSGNLYNEQFF. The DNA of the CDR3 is TGTGCCACCAGCAGATCGAGCGGGAACCTCTACAATGAGCAGTTCTTC.

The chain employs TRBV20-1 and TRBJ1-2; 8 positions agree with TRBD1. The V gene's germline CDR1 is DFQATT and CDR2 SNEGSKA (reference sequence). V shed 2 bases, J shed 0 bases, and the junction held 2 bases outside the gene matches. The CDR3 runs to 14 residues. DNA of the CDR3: TGCAGTGCTAGACCAGGGGGCCCTAACTATGGCTACACCTTC. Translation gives CSARPGGPNYGYTF.

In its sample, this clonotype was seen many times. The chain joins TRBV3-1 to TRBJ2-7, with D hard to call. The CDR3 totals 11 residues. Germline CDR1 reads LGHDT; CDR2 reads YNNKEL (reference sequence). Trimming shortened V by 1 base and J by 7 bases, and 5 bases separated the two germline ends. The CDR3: CASSQGREQYF. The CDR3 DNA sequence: TGTGCCAGCAGCCAAGGTCGAGAGCAGTACTTC.

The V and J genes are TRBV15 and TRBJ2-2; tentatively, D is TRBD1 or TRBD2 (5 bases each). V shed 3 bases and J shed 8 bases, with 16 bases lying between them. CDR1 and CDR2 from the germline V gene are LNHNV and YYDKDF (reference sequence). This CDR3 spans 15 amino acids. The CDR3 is CATSSTLVGVGELFF. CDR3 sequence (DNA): TGTGCCACCAGCAGCACCTTGGTGGGGGTTGGGGAGCTGTTTTTT.

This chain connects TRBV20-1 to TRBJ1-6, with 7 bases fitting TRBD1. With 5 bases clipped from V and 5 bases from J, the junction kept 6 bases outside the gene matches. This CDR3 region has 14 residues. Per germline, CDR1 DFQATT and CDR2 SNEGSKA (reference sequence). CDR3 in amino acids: CSAVNRGNNSPLHF. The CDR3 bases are TGCAGTGCTGTGAACAGGGGAAATAATTCACCCCTCCACTTT.

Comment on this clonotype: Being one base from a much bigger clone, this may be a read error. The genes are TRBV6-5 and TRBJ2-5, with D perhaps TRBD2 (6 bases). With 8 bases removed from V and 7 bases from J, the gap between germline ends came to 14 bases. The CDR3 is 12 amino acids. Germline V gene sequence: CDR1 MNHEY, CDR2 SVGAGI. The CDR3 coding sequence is TGTGCCAGCGTAGGCAAGGGAGGGACCCAGTACTTC. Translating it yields CASVGKGGTQYF.

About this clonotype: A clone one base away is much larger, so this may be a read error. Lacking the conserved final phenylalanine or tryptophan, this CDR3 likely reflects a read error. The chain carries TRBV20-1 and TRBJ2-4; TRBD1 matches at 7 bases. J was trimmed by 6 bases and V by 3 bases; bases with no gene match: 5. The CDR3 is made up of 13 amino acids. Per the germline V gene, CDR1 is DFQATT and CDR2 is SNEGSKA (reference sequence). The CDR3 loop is CSASRTGLNIQYL. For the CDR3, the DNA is TGCAGTGCTAGCCGGACAGGCCTAAACATTCAGTACCTC.

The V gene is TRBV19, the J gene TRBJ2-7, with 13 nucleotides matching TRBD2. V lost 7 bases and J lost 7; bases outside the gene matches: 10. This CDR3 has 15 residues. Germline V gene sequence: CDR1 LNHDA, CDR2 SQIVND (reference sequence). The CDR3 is CASTTSGGTWKEQYF. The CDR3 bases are TGTGCCAGTACGACTAGCGGGGGGACGTGGAAGGAGCAGTACTTC.

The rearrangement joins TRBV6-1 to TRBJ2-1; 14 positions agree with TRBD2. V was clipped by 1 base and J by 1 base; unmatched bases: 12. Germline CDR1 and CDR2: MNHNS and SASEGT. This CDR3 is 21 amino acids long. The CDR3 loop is CASSEVGPGLAGVGSYNEQFF. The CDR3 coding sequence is TGTGCCAGCAGTGAAGTGGGACCGGGACTAGCGGGAGTGGGGTCCTACAATGAGCAGTTCTTC.

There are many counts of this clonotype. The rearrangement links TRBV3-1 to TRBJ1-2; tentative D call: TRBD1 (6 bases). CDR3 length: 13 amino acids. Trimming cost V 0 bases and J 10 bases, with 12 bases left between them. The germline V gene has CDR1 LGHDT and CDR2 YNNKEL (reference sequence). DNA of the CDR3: TGTGCCAGCAGCCAAGACGGACAGAACGCCTACACCTTC. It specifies CASSQDGQNAYTF.

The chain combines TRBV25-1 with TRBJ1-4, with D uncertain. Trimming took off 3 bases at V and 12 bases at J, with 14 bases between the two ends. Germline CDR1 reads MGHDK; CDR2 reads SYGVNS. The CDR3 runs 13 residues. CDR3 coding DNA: TGTGCCAGCAGTGACGATACACGGACCGAACTGTTTTTT. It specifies CASSDDTRTELFF.

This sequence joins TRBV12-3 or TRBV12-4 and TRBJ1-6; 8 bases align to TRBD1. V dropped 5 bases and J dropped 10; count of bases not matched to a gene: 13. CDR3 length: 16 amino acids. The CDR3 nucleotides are TGTGCCAGCAGTCCTGGGTTCGACAGGGGTATGTCACCCCTCCACTTT. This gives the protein CASSPGFDRGMSPLHF.

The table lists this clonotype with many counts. This CDR3 reads CASSYSTANYGYTF. The DNA of the CDR3 is TGTGCCAGCAGTTACTCAACAGCTAACTATGGCTACACCTTC. The chain couples TRBV6-5 to TRBJ1-2; D unresolved. The ends were cut back, 0 bases at V and 0 bases at J, with 5 bases in the middle. The CDR3 sequence is 14 residues long. Germline assignment: CDR1 MNHEY and CDR2 SVGAGI.

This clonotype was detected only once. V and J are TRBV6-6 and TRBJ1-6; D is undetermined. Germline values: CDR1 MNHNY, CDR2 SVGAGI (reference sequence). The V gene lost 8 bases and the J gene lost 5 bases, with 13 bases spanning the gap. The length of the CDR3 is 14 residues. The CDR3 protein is CASDKGTNNSPLHF. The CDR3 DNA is TGTGCCAGCGACAAGGGAACAAATAATTCACCCCTCCACTTT.

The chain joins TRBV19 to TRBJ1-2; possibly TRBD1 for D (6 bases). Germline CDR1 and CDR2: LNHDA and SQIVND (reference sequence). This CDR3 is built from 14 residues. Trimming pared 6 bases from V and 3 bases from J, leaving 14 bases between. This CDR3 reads CASSTTGGDYGYTF. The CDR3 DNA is TGTGCCAGTAGCACGACAGGAGGGGACTATGGCTACACCTTC.